This paragraph reports one T cell receptor beta chain. Its matching antigen is unknown. Read data end 3 residues before the CDR3 end; the end is taken from the germline J gene. This sample was included in a study of T cells in women clearing cervical HPV infection. Study-wide findings and caveats: Cases carried less TRBV6-7 than controls: approximately 0.1% versus 0.16%. Combining TCR richness with V gene abundances gave approximately 0.84 AUC.

The CDR3 loop spans 15 amino acids. Germline lookup yields CDR1 LNHDA and CDR2 SQIVND (reference sequence). The V gene end was trimmed by 6 bases and the J gene end by 5 bases; junction bases not matched to a gene: 10. immunoSEQ multiplex PCR used an average of roughly 1,100 ng genomic DNA. TCRdb's copy holds only in-frame clones and misses some; the assay was immunoSEQ multiplex PCR. The sample table sets out 25,000 to 35,000 clones. MY09/MY11 PCR detected cervical HPV DNA; dot-blot assigned genotypes. The rearrangement uses TRBV19 and TRBJ1-5, with 7 bases that match TRBD1. The sequencing input was blood buffy coat. The TCR was taken from a woman aged 18-69 years with a cervical HPV16 infection that either progressed to CIN3+ or cleared (not recorded which). CDR3 DNA (partial): TGTGCCAGTAGGCTCAGGGGGTCCTCTGATCAGCCC. This codes for CASRLRGSSDQP. The whole CDR3 reads CASRLRGSSDQPQHF.